This T cell receptor (beta chain) appears in the sequencing data of a study of T-cell memory formation after mild COVID-19. Worth noting for this clonotype: Its antigen is currently unknown.

Whole-study findings and limits: Whereas later expanders leaned CD4+, clones contracting day 15 to 85 showed a balanced CD4/CD8 makeup.

Using constant-segment primers, 5'RACE produced TCR alpha and TCR beta cDNA libraries carrying sample barcodes and UMIs. TCRdb reprocessed the 5' RACE reads via MiXCR and lists one record per CDR3 protein. Of hundreds of thousands of distinct CDR3 sequences in the sample, roughly 13% were seen once. The sample consisted of PBMCs or a T cell subset sorted from them (not recorded which). This receptor was taken from a man between 18 and 29 years old who had mild COVID-19 (a few samples of this study predate the infection). Cell type and time point are not known.

The CDR3 region is CASSPTSGAWADTQYF. The CDR3, as DNA: TGCGCCAGCAGCCCTACTAGCGGGGCCTGGGCAGATACGCAGTATTTT. The rearrangement uses TRBV4-3 and TRBJ2-3; 10 nucleotides line up with TRBD2. The CDR3 is made up of 16 amino acids. Germline CDR1 is LGHNA and CDR2 is YSLEER. With 4 bases clipped from V and 4 bases from J, the junction kept 8 bases outside the gene matches.